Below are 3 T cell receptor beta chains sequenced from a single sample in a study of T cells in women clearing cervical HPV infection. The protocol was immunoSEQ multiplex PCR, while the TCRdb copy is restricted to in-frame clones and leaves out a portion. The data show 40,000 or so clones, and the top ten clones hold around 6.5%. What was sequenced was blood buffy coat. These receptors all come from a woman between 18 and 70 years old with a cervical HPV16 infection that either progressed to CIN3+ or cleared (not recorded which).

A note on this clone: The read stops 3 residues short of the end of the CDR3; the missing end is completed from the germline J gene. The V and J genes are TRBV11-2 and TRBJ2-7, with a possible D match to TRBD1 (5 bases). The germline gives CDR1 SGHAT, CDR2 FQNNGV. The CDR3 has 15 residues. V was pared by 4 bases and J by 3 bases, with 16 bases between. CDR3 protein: CASSSTVEYGYEQYF. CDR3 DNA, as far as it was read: TGTGCCAGCAGCTCGACAGTAGAATATGGCTACGAG. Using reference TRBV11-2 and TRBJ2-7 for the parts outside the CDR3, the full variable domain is EAGVAQSPRYKIIEKRQSVAFWCNPISGHATLYWYQQILGQGPKLLIQFQNNGVVDDSQLPKDRFSAERLKGVDSTLKIQPAKLEDSAVYLCASSSTVEYGYEQYFGPGTRLTVT.

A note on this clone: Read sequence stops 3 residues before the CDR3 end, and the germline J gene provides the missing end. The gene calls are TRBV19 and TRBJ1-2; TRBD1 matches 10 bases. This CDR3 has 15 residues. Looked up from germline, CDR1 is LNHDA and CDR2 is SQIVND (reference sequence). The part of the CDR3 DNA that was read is TGTGCCAGTAGTCTTGGACAGGGGGGAACCAGGAGC. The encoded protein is CASSLGQGGTRS. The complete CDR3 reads CASSLGQGGTRSYTF. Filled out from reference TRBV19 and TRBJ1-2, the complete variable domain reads DGGITQSPKYLFRKEGQNVTLSCEQNLNHDAMYWYRQDPGQGLRLIYYSQIVNDFQKGDIAEGYSVSREKKESFPLTVTSAQKNPTAFYLCASSLGQGGTRSYTFGSGTRLTVV.

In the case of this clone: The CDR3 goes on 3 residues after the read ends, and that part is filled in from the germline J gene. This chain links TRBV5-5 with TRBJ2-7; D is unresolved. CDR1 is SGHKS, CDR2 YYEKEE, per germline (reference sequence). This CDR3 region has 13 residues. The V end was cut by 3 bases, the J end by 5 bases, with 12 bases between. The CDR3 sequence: CASSSAYKNEQYF. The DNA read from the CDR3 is TGTGCCAGCAGCTCCGCTTACAAGAACGAG.